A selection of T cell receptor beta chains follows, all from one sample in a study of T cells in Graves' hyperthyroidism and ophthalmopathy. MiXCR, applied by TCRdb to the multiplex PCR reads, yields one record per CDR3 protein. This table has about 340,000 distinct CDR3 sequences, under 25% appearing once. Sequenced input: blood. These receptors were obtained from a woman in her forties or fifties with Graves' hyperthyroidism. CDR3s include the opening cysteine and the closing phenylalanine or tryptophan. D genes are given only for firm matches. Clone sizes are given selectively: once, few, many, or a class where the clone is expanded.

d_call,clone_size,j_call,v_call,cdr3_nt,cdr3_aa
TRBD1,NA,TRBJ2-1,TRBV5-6,TGTGCCAGCAGCTTGGACCTACAGGGGGTTTACAATGAGCAGTTCTTC,CASSLDLQGVYNEQFF
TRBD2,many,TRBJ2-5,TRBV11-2,TGTGCCAGCAGCTCCTTTGGGACTAGCGGGAGAAATCAGCAAGAGACCCAGTACTTC,CASSSFGTSGRNQQETQYF
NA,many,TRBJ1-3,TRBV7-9,TGTGCCAGCAGCCCCAAAGTACGAATCTCTGGAAACACCATATATTTT,CASSPKVRISGNTIYF
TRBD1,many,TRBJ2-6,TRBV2,TGTGCCAGCAGTGAACAGGGGGTTGGGGGGGCCAACGTCCTGACTTTC,CASSEQGVGGANVLTF
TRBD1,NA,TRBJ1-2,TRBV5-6,TGTGCCAGCAGCGGTGGACAGGGGAACTATGGCTACACCTTC,CASSGGQGNYGYTF
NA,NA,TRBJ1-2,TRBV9,TGTGCCAGCAGCGTAGATTCAGGGACCTATGGCTACACCTTC,CASSVDSGTYGYTF
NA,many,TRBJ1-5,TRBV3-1,TGTGCCAGCAGCCAAACAAGGAGGCAGCCCCAGCATTTT,CASSQTRRQPQHF
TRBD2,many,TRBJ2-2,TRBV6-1,TGTGCCAGCAGTGGTACTAGCGGGCTAAGGAACACCGGGGAGCTGTTTTTT,CASSGTSGLRNTGELFF
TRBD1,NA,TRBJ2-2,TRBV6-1,TGTGCCAGCAGTTTCACAGGGGCCGGGGAGCTGTTTTTT,CASSFTGAGELFF
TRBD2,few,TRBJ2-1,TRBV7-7,TGTGCTAGCAGCCCGGAGGTAGCGGGAGCCAATGAGCAGTTCTTC,CASSPEVAGANEQFF
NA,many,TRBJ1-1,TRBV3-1,TGTGCCAGCAGCGCCGAATTGGACACTGAAGCTTTCTTT,CASSAELDTEAFF
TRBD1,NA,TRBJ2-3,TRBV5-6,TGTGCCAGCCCGACAGGGGATAGCACAGATACGCAGTATTTT,CASPTGDSTDTQYF
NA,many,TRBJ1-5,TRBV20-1,TGCAGTGCTAGAGATCGACAGGCGGACAATCAGCCCCAGCATTTT,CSARDRQADNQPQHF
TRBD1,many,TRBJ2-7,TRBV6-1,TGTGCCAGCAGTGGGAGGACAGGGGCCTACGAGCAGTACTTC,CASSGRTGAYEQYF
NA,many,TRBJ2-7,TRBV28,TGTGCCAGCAGGTCGGGTACCTACGAGCAGTACTTC,CASRSGTYEQYF
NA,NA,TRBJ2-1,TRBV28,TGTGCCAGCAGTCCAGACTTAGCGGTCCGCTACAATGAGCAGTTCTTC,CASSPDLAVRYNEQFF
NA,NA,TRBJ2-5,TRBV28,TGTGCCAGCAGCCACCGGGACGGGTGGGGAGAGACCCAGTACTTC,CASSHRDGWGETQYF
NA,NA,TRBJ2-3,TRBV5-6,TGTGCCAGCTGGGGGGCGGGGGATACGCAGTATTTT,CASWGAGDTQYF
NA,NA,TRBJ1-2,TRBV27,TGTGCCAGCAGTCCCGGTGGAACAGATTTTTATGGCTACACCTTC,CASSPGGTDFYGYTF
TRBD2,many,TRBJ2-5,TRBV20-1,TGCAGTGCTCCCCCGTTTGGCGGGGGGACCCAAGAGACCCAGTACTTC,CSAPPFGGGTQETQYF
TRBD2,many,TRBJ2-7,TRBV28,TGTGCCAGCAGTTTATCACTAGCGCCCTCCTACGAGCAGTACTTC,CASSLSLAPSYEQYF
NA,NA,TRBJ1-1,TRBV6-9,TGTGCCAGCAGTTTCGGGACCACCGGCACTGAAGCTTTCTTT,CASSFGTTGTEAFF
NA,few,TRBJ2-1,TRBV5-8,TGTGCCAGCATAAAACAGGGTCGCAATGAGCAGTTCTTC,CASIKQGRNEQFF
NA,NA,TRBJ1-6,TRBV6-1,TGTGCCAGCAGTGAAATGGCGGATCCCTATAATTCACCCCTCCACTTT,CASSEMADPYNSPLHF
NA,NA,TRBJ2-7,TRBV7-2,TGTGCCAGCAGCGAGACTGTTACCTACGAGCAGTACTTC,CASSETVTYEQYF
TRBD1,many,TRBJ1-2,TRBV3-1,TGTGCCAGCAGCCAAGTACGGGACAGGGATGGCTACACCTTC,CASSQVRDRDGYTF
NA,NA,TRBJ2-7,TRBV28,TGTGCCAGTAGAGGGACGACCTATTCCTACGAGCAGTACTTC,CASRGTTYSYEQYF
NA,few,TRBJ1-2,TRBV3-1,TGTGCCAGCAGCCTAGCGACAGGCTCCTATGGCTACACCTTC,CASSLATGSYGYTF
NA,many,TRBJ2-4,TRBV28,TGTGCCAGCAGCCCACCGGGGGTAAAAAACATTCAGTACTTC,CASSPPGVKNIQYF
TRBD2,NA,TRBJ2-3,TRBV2,TGTGCCAGCACCCCCAATGGGGGGGTTACGCAGTATTTT,CASTPNGGVTQYF
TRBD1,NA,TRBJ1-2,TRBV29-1,TGCAGCGGGACACAGGGGAGAGGCTACACCTTC,CSGTQGRGYTF
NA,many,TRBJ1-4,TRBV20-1,TGCAGTGCCTACGGGGAGGCTAATGAAAAACTGTTTTTT,CSAYGEANEKLFF
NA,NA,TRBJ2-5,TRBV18,TGTGCCAGCTCACCCGTACAGTTGTACCAAGAGACCCAGTACTTC,CASSPVQLYQETQYF
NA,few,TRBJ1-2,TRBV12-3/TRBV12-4,TGTGCCAGCAATAAACGGGGACGGTCGGCCCACTATGGCTACACCTTC,CASNKRGRSAHYGYTF
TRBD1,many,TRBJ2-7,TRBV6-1,TGTGCCAGCAGTGTAACCGGGACAGGGCGGAACGAGCAGTACTTC,CASSVTGTGRNEQYF
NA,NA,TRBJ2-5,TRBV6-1,TGTGCCAGCAGTAGACTCGGACAGTACCAAGAGACCCAGTACTTC,CASSRLGQYQETQYF
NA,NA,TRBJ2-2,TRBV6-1,TGTGCCAGCAGTGAAGAGGGGAGCACCGGGGAGCTGTTTTTT,CASSEEGSTGELFF
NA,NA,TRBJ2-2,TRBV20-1,TGCAGTGCTAACTATGGGCGGGGCCGCACCGGGGAGCTGTTTTTT,CSANYGRGRTGELFF
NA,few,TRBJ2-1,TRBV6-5,TGTGCCAGCAGTTACTCACAGTACAATGAGCAGTTCTTC,CASSYSQYNEQFF
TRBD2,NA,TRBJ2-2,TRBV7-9,TGTGCCAGCAGCTTTACGGGGGGGGCGCGCACCGGGGAGCTGTTTTTT,CASSFTGGARTGELFF
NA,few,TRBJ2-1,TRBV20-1,TGCAGTGCTAGCGGGGACGCGCCTTCGGATGAGCAGTTCTTC,CSASGDAPSDEQFF
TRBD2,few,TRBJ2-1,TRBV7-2,TGTGCCAGCAGCTTTTGGACTAGCGGGGGGCGCTACCTCCTAAGCTCCTACAATGAGCAGTTCTTC,CASSFWTSGGRYLLSSYNEQFF
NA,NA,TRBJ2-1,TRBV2,TGTGCCAGCAGTGGCGGCCCCTGGAGTGAGCAGTTCTTC,CASSGGPWSEQFF
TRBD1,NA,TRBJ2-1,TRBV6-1,TGTGCCAGCACCCAGGGGGGACAGGGGGCCGGTGAGCAGTTCTTC,CASTQGGQGAGEQFF
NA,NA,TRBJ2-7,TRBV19,TGTGCCAGTAGTACTGTCTCGAGGGGCGAGCAGTACTTC,CASSTVSRGEQYF
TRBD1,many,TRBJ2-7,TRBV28,TGTGCCAGTCAGGGGGCGATTAGCTCCTACGAGCAGTACTTC,CASQGAISSYEQYF
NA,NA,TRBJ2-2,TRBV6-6,TGTGCCAGCAGTTACAAAAGCTACACCGGGGAGCTGTTTTTT,CASSYKSYTGELFF
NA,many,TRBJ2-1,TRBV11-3,TGTGCCAGCAGCTCCCGTGGGGGAGGGGGTAATGAGCAGTTCTTC,CASSSRGGGGNEQFF
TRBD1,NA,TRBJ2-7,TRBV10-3,TGTGCCATCACCCCCGGACAGGGTCCATACGAGCAGTACTTC,CAITPGQGPYEQYF
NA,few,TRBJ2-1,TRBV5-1,TGCGCCAGCAGCGGGGGGGCGATTTCCCTTTCCTACAATGAGCAGTTCTTC,CASSGGAISLSYNEQFF
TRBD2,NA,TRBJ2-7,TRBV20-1,TGCAGCGTTGGCCCCGGGACTAGGCAATACGAGCAGTACTTC,CSVGPGTRQYEQYF